This T cell receptor beta chain originates from a study of breast tumors, draining lymph nodes, adjacent tissues. The CDR3 consists of 13 residues. Between the trimmed V and J ends, which lost 4 bases and 0 bases, there was a span of 8 bases. Germline CDR1 and CDR2: DFQATT and SNEGSKA (reference sequence). Overall study findings and caveats: Tumor repertoires ranked between lymph nodes and nontumor tissue in diversity, with V and J gene preferences. Tumor and nontumor repertoires were significantly more similar in luminal-like than in basal-like breast cancer.

Axillary draining lymph nodes of breast cancer patients supplied the node samples. This clonotype was detected ten times or more. No antigen is known for it. TCRdb reprocessed the multiplex PCR reads with MiXCR, giving one entry per CDR3 protein. The sample consists of some 150,000 distinct CDR3 sequences, roughly 35% of them appearing once. This sequence originates from a female donor with breast cancer. Some clones in this sample may be carry-over from other donors' samples. The specimen sequenced was axillary lymph node tissue. This chain connects TRBV20-1 to TRBJ2-3; the D gene is possibly TRBD2 (5 bases). CDR3 bases: TGCAGTGCTACCGGGGAAAGCACAGATACGCAGTATTTT. Its protein is CSATGESTDTQYF.